The source of this T cell receptor (beta chain) is a study of shared T cell receptors in the human thymus. J was trimmed by 6 bases and V by 0 bases; bases with no gene match: 17. The CDR3 is made up of 20 amino acids. In germline, CDR1 is LNHDA, CDR2 SQIVND (reference sequence). Only one count was recorded for this clone. Profiling relied on immunoSEQ multiplex PCR, and the TCRdb table lists in-frame clones only, not all of them. The sample consists of about 660,000 clones, approximately 89% of them appearing once. The same data also went into a second study, on human thymus T cells.

This sequence originates from a boy under two years old with a congenital heart defect. J is TRBJ2-1 and V is TRBV19, with 10 bases identical to TRBD2. The sequenced material came from thymocytes. The DNA of the CDR3 is TGTGCCAGTAGTATAGATATGAGAGCGGGAGGGCCAACGGTCGTCAATGAGCAGTTCTTC. This translates into CASSIDMRAGGPTVVNEQFF.